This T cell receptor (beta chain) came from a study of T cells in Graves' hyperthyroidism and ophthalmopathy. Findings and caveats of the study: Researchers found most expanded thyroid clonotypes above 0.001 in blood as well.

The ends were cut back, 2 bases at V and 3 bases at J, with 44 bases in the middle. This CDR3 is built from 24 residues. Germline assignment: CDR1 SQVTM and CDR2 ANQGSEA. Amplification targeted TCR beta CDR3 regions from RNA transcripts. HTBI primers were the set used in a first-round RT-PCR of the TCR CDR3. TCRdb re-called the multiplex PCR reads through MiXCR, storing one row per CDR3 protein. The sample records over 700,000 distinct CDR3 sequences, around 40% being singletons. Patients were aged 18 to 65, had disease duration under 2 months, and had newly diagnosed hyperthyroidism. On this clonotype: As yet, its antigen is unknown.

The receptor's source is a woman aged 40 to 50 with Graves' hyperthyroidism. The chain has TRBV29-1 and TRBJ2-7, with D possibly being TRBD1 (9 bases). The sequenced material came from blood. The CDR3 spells CSVEWSRPGQGELADDRVVYEQYF. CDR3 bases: TGCAGCGTTGAATGGTCACGGCCGGGACAGGGTGAACTAGCGGATGACCGGGTAGTCTACGAGCAGTACTTC.